This TCR beta chain originates from a study of T cell responses to AZD1222 COVID-19 vaccine. Study-level information: Pooling covered second doses at about 4 or about 12 weeks. General study results and limits: It should be noted that donors were predominantly white British and more often female, and clonal diversity was possibly underestimated. Sampling that yielded the repertoires occurred only after the peak T cell response. The number of AZD1222 recipients seropositive at baseline was only six.

Points on this clone: The antigen is undetermined.

The CDR3 sequence is 14 residues long. The V gene's germline CDR1 is SGHRS and CDR2 YFSETQ. V was cut by 3 bases and J by 2 bases, with 11 bases left in between. TCRdb's table, derived via immunoSEQ multiplex PCR, lists solely in-frame clones and lacks some. The table lists 100,000 or so clones, 86% of them singletons. This receptor was obtained from an adult in good health. V is TRBV5-1 and J is TRBJ1-1; the D gene is possibly TRBD1 (6 bases). Sequenced material: peripheral blood, taken on day 0 of AZD1222 vaccination. CDR3 DNA: TGCGCCAGCAGCTCTGGACAGAGCAACACTGAAGCTTTCTTT. Residues: CASSSGQSNTEAFF.